These T cell receptor beta chains were read from a single sample in a study of blood T cell repertoires in COVID-19. Clones were sequenced by immunoSEQ multiplex PCR, and TCRdb holds only the in-frame ones, with some missing. The repertoire includes some 290,000 clones, roughly 90% of them detected once, and under 3.5% sits in the top ten. Material for sequencing was peripheral blood. Receptors were obtained from a woman aged 25 to 39 with COVID-19, enrolled during active disease. Both conserved end residues are part of each CDR3. D genes are given only for firm matches. Size values are once, few and many counts, or a class for expanded clones, and some rows have none.

V gene,D gene,J gene,clone size,CDR3 DNA,CDR3 protein
TRBV18,TRBD1,TRBJ1-1,.,TGTGCCAGCTCGACCAGCTGGGGGACAGGGGGCTTAGCTTTCTTT,CASSTSWGTGGLAFF
TRBV20-1,.,TRBJ2-3,.,TGCAGTGCTAGTGACGGGAACACAGATACGCAGTATTTT,CSASDGNTDTQYF
TRBV27,TRBD2,TRBJ2-1,.,TGTGCCAGCAGTTTATCCGGGGCTAGCGGGCTCTACAATGAGCAGTTCTTC,CASSLSGASGLYNEQFF
TRBV19,.,TRBJ1-3,.,TGTGCCAGTAGTATTCCGGTTCCCTCTGGAAACACCATATATTTT,CASSIPVPSGNTIYF
TRBV30,.,TRBJ1-2,.,TGTGCCTGGAGCTTCCTAGGGGGGGCCGATGGCTACACCTTC,CAWSFLGGADGYTF
TRBV7-2,.,TRBJ1-2,few,TGTGCCAGCAGCTTAGTTGGCCAGGGCTACACCTTC,CASSLVGQGYTF
TRBV5-1,.,TRBJ1-6,.,TGCGCCAGCAGCTTCACTACCCAGGGGCCGGATTCACCCCTCCACTTT,CASSFTTQGPDSPLHF
TRBV6-5,.,TRBJ1-2,once,TGTGCCAGCAGTTACACGCAGGACAGAAACTTTTATGGCTACACCTTC,CASSYTQDRNFYGYTF
TRBV21-1,.,TRBJ2-7,.,TGTGCCAGCAGCAATCGGAGACAGTCCTACGAGCAGTACTTC,CASSNRRQSYEQYF
TRBV30,.,TRBJ1-1,.,TGTGCCTGGAGTGGACAGAGAATCATGAACACTGAAGCTTTCTTT,CAWSGQRIMNTEAFF
TRBV30,TRBD2,TRBJ2-1,.,TGTGCCTGGACCCGGGGACTAGCCAACAATGAGCAGTTCTTC,CAWTRGLANNEQFF
TRBV5-4,.,TRBJ1-6,once,TGTGCCAGCAGCTTGGCGGGAGGGGGAAATTCACCCCTCCACTTT,CASSLAGGGNSPLHF
TRBV6-5,.,TRBJ2-1,.,TGTGCCAGCAGCCCAACGGTCCTTTACAATGAGCAGTTCTTC,CASSPTVLYNEQFF
TRBV27,.,TRBJ2-7,.,TGTGCCAGCAGTTTTGGTCAAGCTAGCTCCTACGAGCAGTACTTC,CASSFGQASSYEQYF
TRBV27,.,TRBJ2-3,once,TGTGCCAGCAGTTCCCCACCGGGAGACCAAAACACAGATACGCAGTATTTT,CASSSPPGDQNTDTQYF
TRBV5-1,TRBD2,TRBJ2-3,.,TGCGCCAGCAGCTTGGATCGGACTAGCGGGGGTAGCACAGATACGCAGTATTTT,CASSLDRTSGGSTDTQYF